Each of the 21 T cell receptor beta chains below was sequenced from the same sample in a study of cytomegalovirus exposure and HLA in healthy donors. The PCR contained 60 Vbeta and 13 Jbeta primers. Profiling relied on immunoSEQ multiplex PCR, and the TCRdb table lists in-frame clones only, not all of them. The table lists 100,000 to 150,000 clones, roughly three quarters of them singletons. Source material: PBMCs. The receptors were gathered from a woman in her 30s in good health and CMV-seronegative.

The chain links TRBV25-1 to TRBJ1-1; tentative D call: TRBD1 (5 bases). CDR1 and CDR2 from the germline V gene are MGHDK and SYGVNS. The V end lost 3 bases, the J end lost 5 bases, and 13 bases lay between the germline ends. The CDR3 length is 14 residues. The DNA for the CDR3 is TGTGCCAGCAGTGACTTAGACAGACGGACTGAAGCTTTCTTT. This translates into CASSDLDRRTEAFF.

This clone was seen a single time. CDR3 nucleotides: TGTGCCAGCAGTGAATATAAAGGCGGGAATTCACCCCTCCACTTT. Amino acids: CASSEYKGGNSPLHF. This chain links TRBV25-1 with TRBJ1-6; the D is unclear. Germline V gene lookup returns CDR1 MGHDK and CDR2 SYGVNS. The CDR3 contains 15 residues. Trimming cost V 0 bases and J 7 bases, with 10 bases left between them.

V and J are TRBV7-9 and TRBJ1-2; D unresolved. Germline CDR1 is SEHNR and CDR2 is FQNEAQ (reference sequence). The germline V and J ends were trimmed by 1 base and 7 bases, with 10 bases remaining between them. This CDR3 contains 13 residues. CDR3 protein: CASSLVGGFGYTF. The CDR3 DNA sequence: TGTGCCAGCAGCTTAGTCGGAGGATTTGGCTACACCTTC.

This clone was observed a handful of times. The rearrangement uses TRBV5-1 and TRBJ1-1, with 11 bases aligning to TRBD1. The germline V gene has CDR1 SGHRS and CDR2 YFSETQ. CDR3 length: 14 residues. After removal of 4 bases from V and 4 bases from J, the junction contained 3 bases not matched to a gene. CDR3 bases: TGCGCCAGCAGCCCCGGGACAGGGGGCACTGAAGCTTTCTTT. Its translation: CASSPGTGGTEAFF.

The chain employs TRBV7-6 and TRBJ1-4; 8 bases line up with TRBD1. The CDR3 length is 14 residues. CDR1 and CDR2 from the germline V gene are SGHVS and FNYEAQ. V shed 3 bases and J 8 bases; nucleotides not matched to a gene: 5. The CDR3 DNA is TGTGCCAGCAGCTTTGGACAGGGTGGGGAAAAACTGTTTTTT. Its protein is CASSFGQGGEKLFF.

This clone was observed a handful of times. This rearrangement joins TRBV27 to TRBJ1-2; a weak D match, TRBD1 (6 bases). The CDR3 length is 15 residues. The V gene's germline CDR1 is MNHEY and CDR2 SMNVEV (reference sequence). Trimming pared 2 bases from V and 7 bases from J, leaving 17 bases between. This CDR3 reads CASSLTPGQSGGYTF. In DNA form, the CDR3 reads TGTGCCAGCAGTTTAACCCCGGGACAAAGTGGTGGCTACACCTTC.

The chain recombines TRBV10-3 with TRBJ2-1; 10 nucleotides line up with TRBD2. Germline V lookup: CDR1 ENHRY, CDR2 SYGVKD. V was clipped by 0 bases and J by 9 bases; unmatched bases: 8. CDR3 length: 16 amino acids. CDR3 residues: CAISESTPSGRGEQFF. Here the CDR3 DNA reads TGTGCCATCAGTGAGTCGACTCCTAGCGGGAGAGGTGAGCAGTTCTTC.

V usage is TRBV6-6 and J usage is TRBJ2-2; D gene uncertain. V was clipped by 7 bases and J by 0 bases, with 3 bases between them. CDR1 and CDR2 (germline): MNHNY, SVGAGI (reference sequence). The CDR3 totals 12 residues. The CDR3 bases are TGTGCCAGCAACTCGAACACCGGGGAGCTGTTTTTT. As protein: CASNSNTGELFF.

This clone was observed once. This chain joins TRBV14 and TRBJ1-4; maybe TRBD1 (5 bases). Looked up from germline, CDR1 is SGHDN and CDR2 is FVKESK. The CDR3 runs 18 residues. V gave up 1 base and J gave up 2 bases, with 17 bases separating them. In DNA, the CDR3 is TGTGCCAGCAGCCAAGGGGGCGGTTTGGGTGCCACTAATGAAAAACTGTTTTTT. Translating it yields CASSQGGGLGATNEKLFF.

This sequence joins TRBV7-2 and TRBJ1-1; D gene uncertain. Germline CDR1 and CDR2: SGHTA and FQGNSA. The CDR3 sequence is 15 residues long. Trimming pared 3 bases from V and 4 bases from J, leaving 15 bases between. The CDR3: CASSFTTGVGTEAFF. CDR3 coding DNA: TGTGCCAGCAGCTTTACAACCGGGGTTGGCACTGAAGCTTTCTTT. The full variable domain, with the rest looked up from reference TRBV7-2 and TRBJ1-1, is GAGVSQSPSNKVTEKGKDVELRCDPISGHTALYWYRQSLGQGLEFLIYFQGNSAPDKSGLPSDRFSAERTGGSVSTLTIQRTQQEDSAVYLCASSFTTGVGTEAFFGQGTRLTVV.

The genes are TRBV9 and TRBJ2-5; a weak D match, TRBD1 (6 bases). Between the trimmed V and J ends, which lost 3 bases and 5 bases, there was a span of 11 bases. CDR3 length: 13 amino acids. Germline values: CDR1 SGDLS, CDR2 YYNGEE. CDR3 region: CASSAQGWETQYF. CDR3 nucleotides: TGTGCCAGCAGCGCACAGGGTTGGGAGACCCAGTACTTC.

The rearrangement links TRBV30 to TRBJ2-2; perhaps TRBD2 as D (7 bases). The ends were cut back, 0 bases at V and 6 bases at J, with 8 bases in the middle. CDR3 size: 13 residues. Germline CDR1 GTSNPN, CDR2 SVGIG (reference sequence). CDR3 sequence reads: CAWSVGGPGELFF. CDR3 DNA: TGTGCCTGGAGTGTGGGGGGGCCCGGGGAGCTGTTTTTT.

The V call is TRBV5-4, the J call TRBJ1-1; 8 bases match TRBD1. The CDR3 is 16 residues long. V was pared by 4 bases and J by 4 bases, with 12 bases of the junction left unmatched. CDR1 and CDR2 from the germline V gene are SGHNT and YYREEE (reference sequence). CDR3 in DNA: TGTGCCAGCAGCCACGACGACAGGGGAGGAGGCACTGAAGCTTTCTTT. It encodes CASSHDDRGGGTEAFF.

The chain recombines TRBV7-3 with TRBJ1-2, with a possible D match to TRBD1 (5 bases). Germline lookup yields CDR1 SGHTA and CDR2 FQGTGA. The germline V and J ends were trimmed by 0 bases and 8 bases, with 13 bases remaining between them. CDR3 size: 14 residues. This CDR3 reads CASSLTGGDQGYTF. DNA for the CDR3: TGTGCCAGCAGCTTAACGGGAGGGGATCAAGGCTACACCTTC.

This chain connects TRBV6-6 to TRBJ1-4; a possible D gene is TRBD1 (5 bases). V lost 6 bases, J lost 0 bases, and 14 bases lay in between. The CDR3 has 16 amino acids. CDR1 and CDR2 (germline): MNHNY, SVGAGI (reference sequence). DNA of the CDR3: TGTGCCAGCAGCTCCCGAGGGACTACAACTAATGAAAAACTGTTTTTT. It codes for CASSSRGTTTNEKLFF.

This chain joins TRBV5-1 and TRBJ1-1; a possible D gene is TRBD1 (6 bases). The CDR3 extends over 13 amino acids. The germline V and J ends were trimmed by 4 bases and 1 base, with 8 bases remaining between them. Germline V gives CDR1 SGHRS, CDR2 YFSETQ. In nucleotides, the CDR3 is TGCGCCAGCAGCACGACAGGGAACACTGAAGCTTTCTTT. Residues: CASSTTGNTEAFF.

The chain couples TRBV6-1 to TRBJ2-3; D gene uncertain. This CDR3 has 12 amino acids. V was cut by 2 bases and J by 7 bases, with 7 bases left in between. Germline CDR1 MNHNS, CDR2 SASEGT. For the CDR3, the DNA is TGTGCCAGCAGTGAACGGGTCAATACGCAGTATTTT. As protein: CASSERVNTQYF.

The chain carries TRBV19 and TRBJ2-7; 9 bases line up with TRBD1. Germline V CDR1 and CDR2: LNHDA, SQIVND (reference sequence). The length of the CDR3 is 15 residues. J gave up 2 bases and V 1 base, and 3 bases lay outside the gene matches. The CDR3 sequence is CASSIVGTGPYEQYF. CDR3 nucleotides: TGTGCCAGTAGTATAGTAGGGACAGGGCCCTACGAGCAGTACTTC.

The gene calls are TRBV19 and TRBJ2-3, with 13 positions matching TRBD2. Germline V lookup: CDR1 LNHDA, CDR2 SQIVND (reference sequence). The V segment lost 7 bases and the J segment 3 bases; nucleotides outside the gene matches: 7. The CDR3 loop spans 16 amino acids. The CDR3 bases are TGTGCCAGTACCTTCACTAGCGGGAGGGCAACAGATACGCAGTATTTT. This gives the protein CASTFTSGRATDTQYF.

This clone was counted a single time. This sequence joins TRBV15 and TRBJ1-1; 12 bases line up with TRBD1. Germline loops: CDR1 LNHNV, CDR2 YYDKDF (reference sequence). The CDR3 runs to 20 residues. Unmatched junction bases numbered 24, after V lost 9 bases and J lost 4 bases. CDR3 bases: TGTGCCACAGGAAAACAGGGGACAGGGGGCGTGGGGTTCAGGGTCACTGAAGCTTTCTTT. It codes for CATGKQGTGGVGFRVTEAFF.

CDR3 region: CASSDHRVMNTEAFF. The CDR3 bases are TGTGCCAGCAGCGACCACAGGGTCATGAACACTGAAGCTTTCTTT. This chain uses TRBV7-9 with TRBJ1-1; D might be TRBD1 (6 bases). The CDR3 runs to 15 residues. The germline CDR1 and CDR2 sequences are SEHNR and FQNEAQ (reference sequence). The V end lost 5 bases, the J end lost 0 bases, and 13 bases lay between the germline ends. The full variable domain, completed using reference TRBV7-9 and TRBJ1-1, is DTGVSQNPRHKITKRGQNVTFRCDPISEHNRLYWYRQTLGQGPEFLTYFQNEAQLEKSRLLSDRFSAERPKGSFSTLEIQRTEQGDSAMYLCASSDHRVMNTEAFFGQGTRLTVV.